This T cell receptor (beta chain) stems from a study of blood T cells in healthy people across ages (dated by TCRdb to about 2015). Some background on the complete study: In model experiments, roughly one uniquely barcoded TCR beta cDNA molecule per two T cells was captured by template switching. Using the same blood draw, the study looked at two additional independent replicas of 1 million unique cDNA reads for two donors, one aged 18 to 30 and the other aged 80 or older. Donors of different ages were randomly distributed across sequencing lanes to avoid experimental bias. The donors were split into four age groups: young (average approximately 16 years), middle-aged (over 35), aged (about 56) and long-lived (about 82). Age-related changes in TCR beta repertoire diversity were measured in the study by deep sequencing normalized with unique cDNA molecular identifiers.

Donors were approximately 42 systemically healthy Caucasian individuals from Russia aged roughly 6 to 100 years. Approximately 9 milliliters of peripheral blood were collected from each donor into EDTA-treated Vacutainer tubes. Ficoll-Paque density-gradient centrifugation was used to isolate PBMCs, with at least 7 million obtained per sample. Total RNA, at least 6 micrograms per sample, was extracted from PBMCs with Trizol reagent. The percentages of naive CD45RAhigh/CD27high T cells were determined by flow cytometry on a PBMC aliquot from every donor. A remark on this clonotype: Its antigen has not been determined. Base qualities are not provided; no much larger clone lies one nucleotide away.

What the work shows at the level of the full study, not this receptor alone: Because the CMV infection status of the donors was unknown, age-related changes in expanded clonotypes may potentially have been confounded. Total diversity estimates from one million sequenced T cells were considered lower bounds and underestimates. As age increased, observed TCR beta diversity per million T cells dropped in a roughly linear way, and a significant reduction was already evident by age about 40. Compared with the aged group, the long-lived group had more naive CD4+ T cells, fewer expanded clones and increased TCR diversity, suggesting age selection. A strong correlation was found between observed TCR beta diversity and the percentage of naive T cells measured by flow cytometry. Because profiling used bulk unsorted PBMCs, naive and antigen-experienced compartments could not be compared conclusively.

The method behind the library was 5' RACE. The listed sequencing device is Illumina HiSeq 2500. The second PCR ran for about 6 to 12 cycles and used a J-beta primer mix along with a sample-barcoded 5' primer. A template-switch 5' adaptor carrying 12 random nucleotides introduced a unique molecular identifier onto each TCR beta cDNA molecule. Each sample yielded at least 2.5 million CDR3-containing paired-end reads. The Mint cDNA synthesis kit, primed by a TRBC-specific oligonucleotide, was used to synthesize first-strand cDNA from all RNA. Following uracil-DNA glycosylase treatment, a first 18-cycle PCR with universal primers M1SS and BC2_uni_R was performed on all cDNA. The original pipeline was this. Normalization of each sample was performed by random selection of 1 million high-quality reads, each carrying a distinct molecular identifier. Instead of being binned into consensus sequences, reads with shared molecular identifiers were discarded. MiTCR, set to a Q25 quality threshold and the strictest error-elimination algorithm, was used for CDR3 identification, clonotype clustering and error correction. Lower-bound total TCR beta diversity was estimated with a nonparametric unseen species model using Euler transformation. The public reads were run again by TCRdb, first through fastp at Q25 and then through MiXCR, and only productive beta chains were kept. Every distinct CDR3 protein forms one entry, paired with its most common genes and DNA. In this record, the V and J calls reflect TCRdb's handling and not the investigators' own analysis. The sample table shows about 830,000 distinct CDR3 sequences, and approximately 59% are seen once. The ten largest clones add up to roughly a quarter of the sample.

Sequenced sample: blood. This clonotype was obtained from a man aged 25-45 years in good health.

CDR3 reads: CASSVGGSSSYNEQYF. The bases are TGTGCCAGCAGCGTAGGAGGATCGAGCTCCTACAATGAGCAGTACTTC. The rearranged segments are TRBV9 and TRBJ2-1, with the D gene too uncertain to name. The J call may be in error: the DNA end matches TRBJ2-7 better. The germline V gene encodes CDR1 SGDLS and CDR2 YYNGEE. There are 16 amino acids in the CDR3, from cysteine to phenylalanine inclusive. Only the CDR3 part of the read is kept: 48 bases, read in frame from the first base.